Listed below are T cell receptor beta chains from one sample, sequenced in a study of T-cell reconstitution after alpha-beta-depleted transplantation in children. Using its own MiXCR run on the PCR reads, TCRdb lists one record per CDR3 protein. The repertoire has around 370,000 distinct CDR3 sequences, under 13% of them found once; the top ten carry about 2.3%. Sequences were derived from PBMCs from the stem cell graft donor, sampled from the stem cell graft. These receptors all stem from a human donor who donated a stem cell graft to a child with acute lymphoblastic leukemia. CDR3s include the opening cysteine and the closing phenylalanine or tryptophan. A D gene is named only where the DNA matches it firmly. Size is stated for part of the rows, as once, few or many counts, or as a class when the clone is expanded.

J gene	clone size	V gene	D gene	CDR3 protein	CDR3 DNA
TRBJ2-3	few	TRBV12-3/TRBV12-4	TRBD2	CASSFFGLAGGAPSTDTQYF	TGTGCCAGCAGTTTTTTTGGACTAGCGGGAGGCGCCCCCAGCACAGATACGCAGTATTTT
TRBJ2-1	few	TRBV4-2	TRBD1	CASSQVTGGNEQFF	TGTGCCAGCAGCCAAGTGACAGGGGGCAATGAGCAGTTCTTC
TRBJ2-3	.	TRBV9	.	CASSVVKAGPRDTQYF	TGTGCCAGCAGCGTAGTAAAGGCGGGACCCAGAGATACGCAGTATTTT
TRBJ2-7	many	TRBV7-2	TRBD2	CASSLGTSGFYEQYF	TGTGCCAGCAGCCTTGGGACTAGCGGATTCTACGAGCAGTACTTC
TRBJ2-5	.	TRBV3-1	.	CASSPLEGALQETQYF	TGTGCCAGCAGCCCTCTGGAGGGGGCTCTCCAAGAGACCCAGTACTTC
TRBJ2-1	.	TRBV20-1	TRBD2	CSASPSGTGNEQFF	TGCAGTGCTAGCCCGAGCGGGACGGGGAATGAGCAGTTCTTC
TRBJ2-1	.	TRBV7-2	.	CASQLGAEQFF	TGTGCCAGCCAACTTGGCGCTGAGCAGTTCTTC
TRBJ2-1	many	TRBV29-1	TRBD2	CSVSGRYNEQFF	TGCAGCGTAAGCGGGAGGTACAATGAGCAGTTCTTC
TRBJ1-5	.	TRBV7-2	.	CASSSYRDQPQHF	TGTGCCAGCAGCTCCTACAGGGATCAGCCCCAGCATTTT
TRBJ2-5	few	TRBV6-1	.	CASSEYGTGIETQYF	TGTGCCAGCAGTGAATATGGAACAGGGATAGAGACCCAGTACTTC
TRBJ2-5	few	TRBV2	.	CASRLIPGAETQYF	TGTGCCAGCAGATTAATTCCGGGTGCGGAGACCCAGTACTTC
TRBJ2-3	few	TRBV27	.	CASSFPGHTQYF	TGTGCCAGCAGTTTCCCAGGGCATACGCAGTATTTT
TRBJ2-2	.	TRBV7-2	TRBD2	CASSSGLAPRGELFF	TGTGCCAGCAGCTCCGGACTAGCGCCTAGGGGGGAGCTGTTTTTT
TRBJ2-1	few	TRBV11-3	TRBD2	CASSFGLAGEKVDEQFF	TGTGCCAGCAGCTTTGGCCTAGCGGGAGAGAAGGTCGATGAGCAGTTCTTC
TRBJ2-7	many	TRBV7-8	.	CASSLEASTYEQYF	TGTGCCAGCAGCTTAGAAGCCAGTACCTACGAGCAGTACTTC
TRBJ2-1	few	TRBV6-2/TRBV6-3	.	CASSYGPFNEQFF	TGTGCCAGCAGTTACGGCCCGTTCAATGAGCAGTTCTTC
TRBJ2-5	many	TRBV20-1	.	CSARDWGLGEETQYF	TGCAGTGCTAGAGATTGGGGGCTAGGGGAAGAGACCCAGTACTTC
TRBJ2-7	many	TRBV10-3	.	CAISSANGSYEQYF	TGTGCCATCAGTTCGGCGAATGGTTCCTACGAGCAGTACTTC
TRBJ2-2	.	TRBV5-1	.	CASRSEGGELFF	TGCGCCAGCAGGTCAGAGGGCGGGGAGCTGTTTTTT
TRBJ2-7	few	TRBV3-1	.	CASSLEGANEQYF	TGTGCCAGCAGCCTGGAGGGAGCCAACGAGCAGTACTTC
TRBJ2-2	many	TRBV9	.	CASSVGTLSGELFF	TGTGCCAGCAGCGTTGGGACATTAAGCGGGGAGCTGTTTTTT
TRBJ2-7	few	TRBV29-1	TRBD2	CSVAGTSGSSYEQYF	TGCAGCGTCGCCGGGACTAGCGGGAGCTCCTACGAGCAGTACTTC
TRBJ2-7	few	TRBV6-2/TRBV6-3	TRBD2	CASSYSTVPGLAGGPSYEQYF	TGTGCCAGCAGTTACTCCACCGTCCCGGGACTAGCGGGAGGTCCCTCCTACGAGCAGTACTTC
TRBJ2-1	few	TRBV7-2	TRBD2	CASSFGGLAGEAQFF	TGTGCCAGCAGCTTCGGAGGACTAGCGGGAGAGGCGCAGTTCTTC
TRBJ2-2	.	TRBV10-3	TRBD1	CAISTDGTGTGELFF	TGTGCCATCAGTACAGACGGGACAGGCACCGGGGAGCTGTTTTTT
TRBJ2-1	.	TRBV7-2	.	CASSLGGRVNEQFF	TGTGCCAGCAGCCTCGGTGGCAGGGTGAATGAGCAGTTCTTC
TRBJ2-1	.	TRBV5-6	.	CASSFWSKEHEQFF	TGTGCCAGCAGCTTTTGGTCTAAAGAGCATGAGCAGTTCTTC
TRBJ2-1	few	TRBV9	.	CASSVSSAYNEQFF	TGTGCCAGCAGCGTATCCAGCGCGTACAATGAGCAGTTCTTC
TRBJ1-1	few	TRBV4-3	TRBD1	CASSQADRGNTEAFF	TGCGCCAGCAGCCAAGCAGACAGGGGGAACACTGAAGCTTTCTTT
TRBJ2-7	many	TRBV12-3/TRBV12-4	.	CASSLGQGMDEQYF	TGTGCCAGCAGTTTGGGGCAGGGTATGGACGAGCAGTACTTC
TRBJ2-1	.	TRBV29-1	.	CSVPGFNEQFF	TGCAGCGTCCCAGGGTTTAATGAGCAGTTCTTC